This TCR beta chain was captured in a study of Ad26.COV2.S vaccination and SARS-CoV-2 variants. Notes on the study in general: Spike-specific TCR breadth was greater in vaccine than placebo recipients.

The V and J ends lost 1 base and 4 bases respectively, with 6 bases between them. The CDR3 spans 13 residues. Germline values: CDR1 MNHNS, CDR2 SASEGT. Repertoires were generated with immunoSEQ multiplex PCR, while TCRdb's copy carries only in-frame clones and drops some. The table has around 170,000 clones, around 90% seen once. As concerns this clone: Its antigen is still unknown.

The receptor's source is a human donor who had recovered from COVID-19. The input for sequencing was peripheral blood, taken after recovery from COVID-19. This chain joins TRBV6-1 and TRBJ2-3; possibly TRBD1 for D (5 bases). The CDR3 region has the DNA TGTGCCAGCAGTGAAGGGGGCGCAGATACGCAGTATTTT. Its protein product is CASSEGGADTQYF.